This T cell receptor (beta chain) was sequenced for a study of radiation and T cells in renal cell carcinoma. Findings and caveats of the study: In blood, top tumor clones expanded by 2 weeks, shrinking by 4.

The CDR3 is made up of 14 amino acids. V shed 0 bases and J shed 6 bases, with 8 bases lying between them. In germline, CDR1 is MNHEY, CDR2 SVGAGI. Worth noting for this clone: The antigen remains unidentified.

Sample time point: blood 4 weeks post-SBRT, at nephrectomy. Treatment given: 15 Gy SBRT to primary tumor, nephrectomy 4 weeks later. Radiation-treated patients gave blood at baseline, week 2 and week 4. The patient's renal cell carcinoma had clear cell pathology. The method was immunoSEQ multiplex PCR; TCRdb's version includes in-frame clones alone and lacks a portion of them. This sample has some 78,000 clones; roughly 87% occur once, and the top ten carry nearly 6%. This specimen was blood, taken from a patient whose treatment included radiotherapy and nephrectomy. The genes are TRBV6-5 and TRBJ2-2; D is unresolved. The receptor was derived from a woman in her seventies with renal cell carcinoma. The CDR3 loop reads CASSYSNGPGELFF. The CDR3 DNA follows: TGTGCCAGCAGTTACTCGAACGGACCCGGGGAGCTGTTTTTT.